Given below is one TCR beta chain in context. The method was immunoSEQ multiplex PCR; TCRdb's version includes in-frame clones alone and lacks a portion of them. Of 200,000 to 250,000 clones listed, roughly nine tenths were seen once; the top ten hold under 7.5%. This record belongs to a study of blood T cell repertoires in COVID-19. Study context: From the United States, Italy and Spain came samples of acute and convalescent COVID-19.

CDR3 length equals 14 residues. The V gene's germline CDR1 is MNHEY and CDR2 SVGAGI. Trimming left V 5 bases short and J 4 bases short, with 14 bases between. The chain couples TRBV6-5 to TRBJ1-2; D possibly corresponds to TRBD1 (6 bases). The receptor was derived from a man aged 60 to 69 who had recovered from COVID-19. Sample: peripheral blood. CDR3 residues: CASSLDRVSYGYTF. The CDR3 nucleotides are TGTGCCAGCAGTCTGGACAGAGTCTCCTATGGCTACACCTTC.